This entry features one T cell receptor (beta chain) sequence. Its specificity is not known. This record belongs to a study of cytomegalovirus exposure and HLA in healthy donors. Study observations and caveats: Data from an earlier analysis indicated that most TCR beta V segments were productive either about 90% or about 30% of the time. Some highly shared sequence variants likely arose as a pipeline artifact. Testing in vitro showed a few CMV-associated chains specific for CMV antigens. TCR beta chains associated with HLA were, in a later analysis, more clonally expanded than equally common others.

Use of 60 Vbeta and 13 Jbeta primers characterized the PCR. The protocol was immunoSEQ multiplex PCR, while the TCRdb copy is restricted to in-frame clones and leaves out a portion. This sample yields around 35,000 clones, of which 81% are seen a single time; about 10% belongs to the top ten. This sequence originates from a woman in her 40s in good health and CMV-seronegative. The sequencing input was PBMCs.

CDR3 DNA sequence: TGTGCCAGCAGGGGGACTAGGGGGTTGGAGACCCAGTACTTC. Its protein product is CASRGTRGLETQYF. The chain recombines TRBV2 with TRBJ2-5; TRBD2 agrees at 8 bases. This CDR3 spans 14 amino acids. V lost 6 bases to trimming and J lost 5 bases; unmatched junction nucleotides: 8. CDR1 is SNHLY, CDR2 FYNNEI, per germline.